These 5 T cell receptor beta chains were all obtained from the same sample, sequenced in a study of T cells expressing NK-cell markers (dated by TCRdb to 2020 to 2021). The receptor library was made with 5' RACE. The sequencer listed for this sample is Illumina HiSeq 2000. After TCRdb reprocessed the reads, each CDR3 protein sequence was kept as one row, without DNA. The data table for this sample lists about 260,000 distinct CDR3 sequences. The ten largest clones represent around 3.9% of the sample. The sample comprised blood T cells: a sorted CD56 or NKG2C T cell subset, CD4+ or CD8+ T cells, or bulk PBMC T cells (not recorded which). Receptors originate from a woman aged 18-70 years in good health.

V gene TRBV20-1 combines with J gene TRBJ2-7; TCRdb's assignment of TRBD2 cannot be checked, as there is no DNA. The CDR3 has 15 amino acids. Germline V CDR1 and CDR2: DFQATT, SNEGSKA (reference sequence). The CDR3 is CSARVPLAGSYEQYF.

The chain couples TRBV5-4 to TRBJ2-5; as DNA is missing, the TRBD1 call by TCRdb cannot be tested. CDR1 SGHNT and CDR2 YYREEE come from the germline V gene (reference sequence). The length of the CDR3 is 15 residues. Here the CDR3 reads CASSLGGTTQETQYF.

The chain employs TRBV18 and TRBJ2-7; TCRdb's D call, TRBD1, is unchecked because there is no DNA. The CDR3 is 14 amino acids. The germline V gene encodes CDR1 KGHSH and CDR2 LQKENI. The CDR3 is CASSRDRSSYEQYF.

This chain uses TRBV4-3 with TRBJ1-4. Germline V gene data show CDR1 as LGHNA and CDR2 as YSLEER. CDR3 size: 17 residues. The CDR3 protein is CASSQELIGVPNEKLFF.

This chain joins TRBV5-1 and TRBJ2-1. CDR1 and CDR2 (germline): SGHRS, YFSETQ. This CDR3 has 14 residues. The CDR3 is CASSLFLDRDEQFF.